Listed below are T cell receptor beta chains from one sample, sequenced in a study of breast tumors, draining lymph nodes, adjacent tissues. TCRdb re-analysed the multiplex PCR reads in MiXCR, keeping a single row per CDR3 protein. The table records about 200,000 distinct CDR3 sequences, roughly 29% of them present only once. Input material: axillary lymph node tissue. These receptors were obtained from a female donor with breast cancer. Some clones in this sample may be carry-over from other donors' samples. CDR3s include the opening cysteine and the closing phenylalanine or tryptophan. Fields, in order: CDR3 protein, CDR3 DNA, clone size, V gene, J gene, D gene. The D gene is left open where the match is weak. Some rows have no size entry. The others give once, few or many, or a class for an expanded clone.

CDR3 protein: CASSLRGASSGANVLTF
CDR3 DNA: TGCGCCAGCAGCTTGAGGGGGGCGAGCTCTGGGGCCAACGTCCTGACTTTC
clone size: NA
V gene: TRBV5-1
J gene: TRBJ2-6
D gene: NA

CDR3 protein: CASSYKAGGSYEQYF
CDR3 DNA: TGTGCCAGCAGCTACAAAGCGGGAGGCTCCTACGAGCAGTACTTC
clone size: many
V gene: TRBV7-2
J gene: TRBJ2-7
D gene: TRBD2

CDR3 protein: CASSVGDSGNTIYF
CDR3 DNA: TGTGCCAGCAGCGTAGGGGACTCTGGAAACACCATATATTTT
clone size: many
V gene: TRBV9
J gene: TRBJ1-3
D gene: NA

CDR3 protein: CASSLDPQGDEQFF
CDR3 DNA: TGTGCCAGCAGCTTAGACCCCCAAGGGGATGAGCAGTTCTTC
clone size: many
V gene: TRBV7-9
J gene: TRBJ2-1
D gene: NA

CDR3 protein: CASSLTGTSGGTETQYF
CDR3 DNA: TGTGCCAGCAGCTTAACAGGGACTAGCGGGGGGACAGAGACCCAGTACTTC
clone size: many
V gene: TRBV7-3
J gene: TRBJ2-5
D gene: TRBD2

CDR3 protein: CASSQGYYGYTF
CDR3 DNA: TGTGCCAGTAGCCAGGGATACTATGGCTACACCTTC
clone size: many
V gene: TRBV19
J gene: TRBJ1-2
D gene: NA

CDR3 protein: CASSRQEGTYEQCF
CDR3 DNA: TGTGCCAGCAGTCGACAGGAGGGGACGTATGAGCAGTGCTTC
clone size: NA
V gene: TRBV9
J gene: TRBJ2-1
D gene: NA

CDR3 protein: CASSVQRGPAYGYTF
CDR3 DNA: TGTGCCAGTAGTGTCCAAAGGGGGCCGGCCTATGGCTACACCTTC
clone size: many
V gene: TRBV19
J gene: TRBJ1-2
D gene: TRBD1

CDR3 protein: CSASLRLAGLSTDTQYF
CDR3 DNA: TGCAGTGCTTCTCTACGACTAGCGGGGCTTAGCACAGATACGCAGTATTTT
clone size: NA
V gene: TRBV20-1
J gene: TRBJ2-3
D gene: TRBD2

CDR3 protein: CATSRDAGRWSAEAFF
CDR3 DNA: TGTGCCACCAGCAGAGATGCCGGGCGTTGGAGCGCTGAAGCTTTCTTT
clone size: few
V gene: TRBV15
J gene: TRBJ1-1
D gene: NA

CDR3 protein: CASSSLGPYAGGPGELFF
CDR3 DNA: TGTGCCAGCAGCTCCCTGGGACCTTATGCGGGAGGGCCAGGTGAGCTGTTTTTT
clone size: few
V gene: TRBV7-6
J gene: TRBJ2-2
D gene: TRBD2

CDR3 protein: CASSLIGQGAVDTQYF
CDR3 DNA: TGTGCCAGCAGCTTAATCGGACAGGGGGCCGTAGATACGCAGTATTTT
clone size: many
V gene: TRBV7-3
J gene: TRBJ2-3
D gene: TRBD1

CDR3 protein: CASSVGAGDSGNTIYF
CDR3 DNA: TGTGCCAGCAGCGTAGGGGCAGGTGACTCTGGAAACACCATATATTTT
clone size: many
V gene: TRBV9
J gene: TRBJ1-3
D gene: NA

CDR3 protein: CASSYQNTDTQYF
CDR3 DNA: TGTGCCAGCAGTTACCAAAACACAGATACGCAGTATTTT
clone size: many
V gene: TRBV6-6
J gene: TRBJ2-3
D gene: NA

CDR3 protein: CASSTVTGSSGANVLTF
CDR3 DNA: TGTGCCAGCAGCACCGTGACAGGGAGCTCTGGGGCCAACGTCCTGACTTTC
clone size: many
V gene: TRBV28
J gene: TRBJ2-6
D gene: TRBD1

CDR3 protein: CSARQGAWGWTQHF
CDR3 DNA: TGCAGTGCTAGACAGGGGGCGTGGGGTTGGACCCAGCATTTT
clone size: NA
V gene: TRBV20-1
J gene: TRBJ1-5
D gene: TRBD1

CDR3 protein: CASSTRDGRGGYGYTF
CDR3 DNA: TGTGCCAGCAGTACCCGAGATGGCAGGGGTGGCTATGGCTACACCTTC
clone size: many
V gene: TRBV6-5
J gene: TRBJ1-2
D gene: NA

CDR3 protein: CSARKQGRAYEQYF
CDR3 DNA: TGCAGTGCTCGCAAACAGGGGAGGGCCTACGAGCAGTACTTC
clone size: many
V gene: TRBV20-1
J gene: TRBJ2-7
D gene: NA

CDR3 protein: CAISESGGSSQPQHF
CDR3 DNA: TGTGCCATCAGTGAGTCGGGGGGATCGTCTCAGCCCCAGCATTTT
clone size: NA
V gene: TRBV10-3
J gene: TRBJ1-5
D gene: NA

CDR3 protein: CASSHGLVGLGTDTQYF
CDR3 DNA: TGCGCCAGCAGCCACGGACTAGTTGGGTTGGGCACAGATACGCAGTATTTT
clone size: many
V gene: TRBV5-1
J gene: TRBJ2-3
D gene: TRBD2

CDR3 protein: CASSVALGETQYF
CDR3 DNA: TGTGCCAGCAGCGTAGCGTTGGGGGAGACCCAGTACTTC
clone size: many
V gene: TRBV9
J gene: TRBJ2-5
D gene: NA

CDR3 protein: CASSRGGQEGYTF
CDR3 DNA: TGTGCCAGCTCACGGGGGGGACAGGAGGGTTACACCTTC
clone size: NA
V gene: TRBV18
J gene: TRBJ1-2
D gene: TRBD1

CDR3 protein: CASSLGGRREQYF
CDR3 DNA: TGTGCCAGCAGCTTGGGCGGCAGGCGGGAGCAGTACTTC
clone size: many
V gene: TRBV5-8
J gene: TRBJ2-7
D gene: NA

CDR3 protein: CATSTSYNEQFF
CDR3 DNA: TGTGCCACCAGCACATCTTACAATGAGCAGTTCTTC
clone size: NA
V gene: TRBV24-1
J gene: TRBJ2-1
D gene: NA

CDR3 protein: CSALPWTEAEETQYF
CDR3 DNA: TGCAGTGCACTCCCTTGGACAGAGGCGGAAGAGACCCAGTACTTC
clone size: NA
V gene: TRBV20-1
J gene: TRBJ2-5
D gene: NA

CDR3 protein: CSARSPGSDGSEAFF
CDR3 DNA: TGCAGTGCTAGATCACCGGGTTCTGATGGGTCTGAAGCTTTCTTT
clone size: once
V gene: TRBV20-1
J gene: TRBJ1-1
D gene: NA

CDR3 protein: CSARDYPSRETQYF
CDR3 DNA: TGCAGTGCTCGGGACTACCCGTCGCGGGAGACCCAGTACTTC
clone size: many
V gene: TRBV20-1
J gene: TRBJ2-5
D gene: TRBD2

CDR3 protein: CASSWGQSGNTIYF
CDR3 DNA: TGTGCCAGTAGTTGGGGGCAAAGCGGAAACACCATATATTTT
clone size: many
V gene: TRBV19
J gene: TRBJ1-3
D gene: NA

CDR3 protein: CASSLVAGGLPHF
CDR3 DNA: TGTGCCAGCAGCTTAGTGGCAGGGGGCCTCCCACATTTT
clone size: NA
V gene: TRBV7-9
J gene: TRBJ2-3
D gene: TRBD1

CDR3 protein: CATRSGGSDQPQHF
CDR3 DNA: TGTGCCACCAGGAGTGGGGGCTCGGATCAGCCCCAGCATTTT
clone size: many
V gene: TRBV12-3/TRBV12-4
J gene: TRBJ1-5
D gene: NA

CDR3 protein: CASSQRLAGVDPTDTQYF
CDR3 DNA: TGCGCCAGCAGCCAGCGACTAGCGGGAGTGGACCCCACAGATACGCAGTATTTT
clone size: NA
V gene: TRBV4-1
J gene: TRBJ2-3
D gene: TRBD2

CDR3 protein: CASSEGLAHYNEQFF
CDR3 DNA: TGTGCCAGCAGCGAGGGACTAGCGCACTACAATGAGCAGTTCTTC
clone size: NA
V gene: TRBV5-4
J gene: TRBJ2-1
D gene: TRBD2

CDR3 protein: CSVGGDRGVETQYF
CDR3 DNA: TGCAGCGTTGGTGGGGACAGGGGGGTAGAGACCCAGTACTTC
clone size: NA
V gene: TRBV29-1
J gene: TRBJ2-5
D gene: TRBD1

CDR3 protein: CASSEGLHTGELFF
CDR3 DNA: TGTGCCAGCAGCGAGGGACTCCATACCGGGGAGCTGTTTTTT
clone size: many
V gene: TRBV7-2
J gene: TRBJ2-2
D gene: NA

CDR3 protein: CASSLEGGRGEAFF
CDR3 DNA: TGCGCCAGCAGCTTGGAGGGGGGAAGAGGTGAAGCTTTCTTT
clone size: few
V gene: TRBV5-1
J gene: TRBJ1-1
D gene: NA

CDR3 protein: CASSLSLTSGNDEQFF
CDR3 DNA: TGTGCCAGCAGCTTAAGTCTGACTAGCGGGAACGATGAGCAGTTCTTC
clone size: many
V gene: TRBV7-3
J gene: TRBJ2-1
D gene: TRBD2

CDR3 protein: CSARDLGSRATGELFF
CDR3 DNA: TGCAGTGCTAGAGATCTAGGGAGTCGTGCCACCGGGGAGCTGTTTTTT
clone size: NA
V gene: TRBV20-1
J gene: TRBJ2-2
D gene: NA

CDR3 protein: CASSYSTLAGVAETQYF
CDR3 DNA: TGTGCCAGCAGTTACTCGACCCTAGCGGGAGTCGCAGAGACCCAGTACTTC
clone size: few
V gene: TRBV6-2/TRBV6-3
J gene: TRBJ2-5
D gene: TRBD2

CDR3 protein: CATSDPDRPSYEQYF
CDR3 DNA: TGTGCCACCAGTGATCCGGACAGACCCTCCTACGAGCAGTACTTC
clone size: many
V gene: TRBV24-1
J gene: TRBJ2-7
D gene: NA

CDR3 protein: CASNLTPGEQYF
CDR3 DNA: TGTGCCAGCAACTTGACCCCTGGGGAGCAGTACTTC
clone size: many
V gene: TRBV12-3/TRBV12-4
J gene: TRBJ2-7
D gene: NA

CDR3 protein: CSVAPAPPYNEQFF
CDR3 DNA: TGCAGCGTTGCCCCGGCCCCACCCTACAATGAGCAGTTCTTC
clone size: NA
V gene: TRBV29-1
J gene: TRBJ2-1
D gene: NA